Listed here are 7 T cell receptor beta chains from one sample, sequenced in a study of blood T cell repertoires in COVID-19. The table came from immunoSEQ multiplex PCR; TCRdb's copy has only in-frame clones and leaves some out. Among under 200,000 clones listed, 85% to 95% were seen once. Sequencing was done on a sample of peripheral blood. These receptors originate from a man aged 50-59 years with acute or convalescent COVID-19.

This clone was counted once. The chain employs TRBV12-3 or TRBV12-4 and TRBJ1-3, with D possibly being TRBD1 (6 bases). The germline V and J ends were trimmed by 7 bases and 4 bases, with 11 bases remaining between them. The CDR3 spans 13 residues. CDR3 bases: TGTGCCAGCAAAGACACAGGGGGAAACACCATATATTTT. Residues: CASKDTGGNTIYF.

The CDR3 DNA is TGTGCCACCTGGGGGGCGAACACCGGGGAGCTGTTTTTT. Residues: CATWGANTGELFF. J is TRBJ2-2 and V is TRBV28, with a weak D call TRBD2 (6 bases). The V gene's germline CDR1 is MDHEN and CDR2 SYDVKM. The CDR3 has 13 amino acids. V lost 10 bases and J lost 0, with 9 bases in between.

The J gene is TRBJ2-3, the V gene TRBV7-9, with 8 bases identical to TRBD1. CDR1 is SEHNR and CDR2 is FQNEAQ in the germline V gene (reference sequence). There are 17 residues in the CDR3. V shed 0 bases and J 2 bases; nucleotides not matched to a gene: 7. The CDR3: CASSLALRQGYTDTQYF. CDR3 nucleotide sequence: TGTGCCAGCAGCTTAGCGTTGAGACAGGGGTACACAGATACGCAGTATTTT. Based on the CDR3 plus reference TRBV7-9 and TRBJ2-3, the full variable domain is DTGVSQNPRHKITKRGQNVTFRCDPISEHNRLYWYRQTLGQGPEFLTYFQNEAQLEKSRLLSDRFSAERPKGSFSTLEIQRTEQGDSAMYLCASSLALRQGYTDTQYFGPGTRLTVL.

Only one count was recorded for this clone. CDR3 amino acids: CASSLSGSETQYF. The CDR3 DNA reads as TGTGCCAGCAGCTTAAGCGGGAGTGAGACCCAGTACTTC. The V and J genes are TRBV7-9 and TRBJ2-5; 8 positions match TRBD2. With 2 bases clipped from V and 5 bases from J, the junction kept 1 base outside the gene matches. Germline V gene sequence: CDR1 SEHNR, CDR2 FQNEAQ (reference sequence). The CDR3 is made up of 13 amino acids.

The chain uses TRBV6-4 and TRBJ1-5, with D tentatively TRBD1 (6 bases). Trimming cost V 7 bases and J 6 bases, with 34 bases left between them. The CDR3 contains 20 residues. The germline CDR1 and CDR2 sequences are MRHNA and SNTAGT. CDR3 region: CASTKDSDRTGGGTRQPQHF. The CDR3 nucleotides read TGTGCCAGCACCAAGGATTCTGACCGGACGGGGGGGGGCACGCGTCAGCCCCAGCATTTT.

The CDR3 DNA reads as TGTGCCAGCAGCTTAGACAGGGAAGAGACCCAGTACTTC. Translating it yields CASSLDREETQYF. The chain couples TRBV5-4 to TRBJ2-5; TRBD1 matches at 7 bases. V lost 2 bases to trimming and J lost 3 bases; unmatched junction nucleotides: 1. This CDR3 has 13 residues. Germline values: CDR1 SGHNT, CDR2 YYREEE (reference sequence).

The rearrangement links TRBV14 to TRBJ2-5, with D possibly matching TRBD2 (6 bases). The V gene's germline CDR1 is SGHDN and CDR2 FVKESK. V dropped 1 base and J dropped 1 base, with 10 bases sitting between them. This CDR3 spans 15 amino acids. The CDR3 DNA is TGTGCCAGCAGCCAAGTGCCTAGCGTCCAAGAGACCCAGTACTTC. It is translated as CASSQVPSVQETQYF. Full variable domain (missing parts from reference TRBV14 and TRBJ2-5): EAGVTQFPSHSVIEKGQTVTLRCDPISGHDNLYWYRRVMGKEIKFLLHFVKESKQDESGMPNNRFLAERTGGTYSTLKVQPAELEDSGVYFCASSQVPSVQETQYFGPGTRLLVL.